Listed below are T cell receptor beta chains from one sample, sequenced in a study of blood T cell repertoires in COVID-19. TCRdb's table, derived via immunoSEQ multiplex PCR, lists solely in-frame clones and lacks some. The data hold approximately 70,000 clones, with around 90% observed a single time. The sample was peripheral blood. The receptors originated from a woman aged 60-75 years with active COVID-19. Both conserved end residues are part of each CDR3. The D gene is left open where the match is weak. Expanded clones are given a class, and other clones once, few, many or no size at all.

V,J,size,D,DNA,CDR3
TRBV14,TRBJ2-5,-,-,TGTGCCAGCAGCCGACCCTCCCCTAGCAAAATCGAGACCCAGTACTTC,CASSRPSPSKIETQYF
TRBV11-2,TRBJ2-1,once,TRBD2,TGTGCCAGCAGCTTATATGGGGCTAGCGGTTATAGCTCCTACAATGAGCAGTTCTTC,CASSLYGASGYSSYNEQFF
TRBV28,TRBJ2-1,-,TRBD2,TGTGCCAGCAGTTCGCCAACTAGCGGCAGAAGGAATGAGCAGTTCTTC,CASSSPTSGRRNEQFF
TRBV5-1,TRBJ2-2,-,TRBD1,TGCGCCAGCAGCTTGGGACACCGGGACAGTAACACCGGGGAGCTGTTTTTT,CASSLGHRDSNTGELFF
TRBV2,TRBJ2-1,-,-,TGTGCCAGCAGTGTGGTCAGCGATTCCACCTACAATGAGCAGTTCTTC,CASSVVSDSTYNEQFF
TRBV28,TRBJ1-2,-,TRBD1,TGTGCCACCCCCGCTCGACAGGGGGTTACCTATGGCTACACCTTC,CATPARQGVTYGYTF
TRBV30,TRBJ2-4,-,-,TGTGCCTGGAGTCGACCTGGAGGAGCCAAAAACATTCAGTACTTC,CAWSRPGGAKNIQYF
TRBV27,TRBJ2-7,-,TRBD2,TGTGCCAGCGTTTGGGGGGGGGACGAGCAGTACTTC,CASVWGGDEQYF
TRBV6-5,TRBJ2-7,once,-,TGTGCCAGCAGCGCCGAAAGAGGACAGTCCTACGAGCAGTACTTC,CASSAERGQSYEQYF
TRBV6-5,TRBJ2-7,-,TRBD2,TGTGCCAGCAGGGATTCAGCGGGAGTGAGGAACGAGCAGTACTTC,CASRDSAGVRNEQYF
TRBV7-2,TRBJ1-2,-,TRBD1,TGTGCCAGCAGCTTAGGCCACAGGGGCAGTGGCTACACCTTC,CASSLGHRGSGYTF
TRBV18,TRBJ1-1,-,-,TGTGCCAGCTCACTCTCAGGGGAAACTGAAGCTTTCTTT,CASSLSGETEAFF
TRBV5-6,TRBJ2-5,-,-,TGTGCCAGCAGCTTTCAGGGGTTGAAGACCCAGTACTTC,CASSFQGLKTQYF
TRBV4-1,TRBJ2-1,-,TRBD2,TGCGCCAGCAGCCAAGGTAGACTAGCGGGAGGGGCAAGCTCCTACAATGAGCAGTTCTTC,CASSQGRLAGGASSYNEQFF
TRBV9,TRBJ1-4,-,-,TGTGCCAGCAGCCCCTCCGCCCTAGAGGGGGAAACCGCAACTAATGAAAAACTGTTTTTT,CASSPSALEGETATNEKLFF
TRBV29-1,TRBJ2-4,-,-,TGCAGCGTCCGCGCTACCGACAAAAACATTCAGTACTTC,CSVRATDKNIQYF
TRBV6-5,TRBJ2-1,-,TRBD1,TGTGCCAGCAATAGACAGGGGTCCTACAATGAGCAGTTCTTC,CASNRQGSYNEQFF
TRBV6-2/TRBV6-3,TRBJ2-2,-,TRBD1,TGTGCCAGCAGTTACACAGGGGGCCCGAACACCGGGGAGCTGTTTTTT,CASSYTGGPNTGELFF